This T cell receptor (beta chain) emerged from a study of beta chain features in type 1 diabetes. Sequenced material consisted of expressed TCRB transcripts (all of the isolated RNA was reverse transcribed). The protocol was immunoSEQ multiplex PCR, while the TCRdb copy is restricted to in-frame clones and leaves out a portion. The sample has 500,000 to 700,000 clones, about 16% seen once. The germline CDR1 and CDR2 sequences are GTSNPN and SVGIG (reference sequence). The ends were cut back, 4 bases at V and 5 bases at J, with 14 bases in the middle. CDR3 length: 13 amino acids. This clone was picked up a small number of times.

The specimen sequenced was naive CD4+ T cells from blood. The sequence derives from a man younger than 35 in good health. This chain joins TRBV30 and TRBJ1-1; D ambiguous. CDR3 coding DNA: TGTGCCTGGAAACGGACGATCCGAACTGAAGCTTTCTTT. It yields the protein CAWKRTIRTEAFF.